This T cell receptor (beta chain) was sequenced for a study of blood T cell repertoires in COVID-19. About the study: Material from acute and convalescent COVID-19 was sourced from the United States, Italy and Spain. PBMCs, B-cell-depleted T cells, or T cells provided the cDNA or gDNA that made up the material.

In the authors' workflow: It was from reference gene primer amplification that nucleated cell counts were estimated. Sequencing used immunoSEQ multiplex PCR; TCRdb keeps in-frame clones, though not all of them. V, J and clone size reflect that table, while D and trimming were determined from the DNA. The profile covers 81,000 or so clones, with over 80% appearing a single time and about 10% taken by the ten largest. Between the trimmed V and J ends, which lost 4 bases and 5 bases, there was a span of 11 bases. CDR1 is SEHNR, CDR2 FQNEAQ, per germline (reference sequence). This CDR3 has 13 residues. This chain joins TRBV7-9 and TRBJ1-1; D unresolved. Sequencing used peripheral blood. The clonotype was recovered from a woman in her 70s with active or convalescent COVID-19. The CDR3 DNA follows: TGTGCCAGCAGCTCGGGTAAGAGTACTGAAGCTTTCTTT. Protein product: CASSSGKSTEAFF.